This T cell receptor beta chain was identified in a study of spatial heterogeneity in lung cancer. Study observations and caveats: Approximate estimated coverage of tumor T cells amounted to 5.5% to 7% for alpha and approximately 12% for beta chains. Counts of expanded alpha and beta TCRs within tumors tracked the tumor nonsynonymous mutation count.

In this sample, this clonotype turned up many times. Its antigen is currently unknown. This beta chain was picked up by a library intended for alpha chains and is off target, so its count carries little meaning. Time point described: sample taken at primary tumor resection. Approximately 70 TRACERx patients with early, untreated non-small cell lung cancer donated samples. TCRdb redid the calling of the 5' RACE reads with MiXCR, one entry per CDR3 protein. The repertoire holds 4,500 to 7,000 distinct CDR3 sequences, with around 5% as singletons. V was clipped by 2 bases and J by 2 bases, with 6 bases between them. The V gene's germline CDR1 is SGHRS and CDR2 YFSETQ. This CDR3 has 13 residues.

The V gene is TRBV5-1, the J gene TRBJ2-3; unclear D gene. This sample comprised lung tumor tissue, obtained at surgery. This receptor was taken from a male donor with early-stage non-small cell lung cancer. CDR3 coding DNA: TGCGCCAGCAGCTTAAGCCACACAGATACGCAGTATTTT. Its translation: CASSLSHTDTQYF.